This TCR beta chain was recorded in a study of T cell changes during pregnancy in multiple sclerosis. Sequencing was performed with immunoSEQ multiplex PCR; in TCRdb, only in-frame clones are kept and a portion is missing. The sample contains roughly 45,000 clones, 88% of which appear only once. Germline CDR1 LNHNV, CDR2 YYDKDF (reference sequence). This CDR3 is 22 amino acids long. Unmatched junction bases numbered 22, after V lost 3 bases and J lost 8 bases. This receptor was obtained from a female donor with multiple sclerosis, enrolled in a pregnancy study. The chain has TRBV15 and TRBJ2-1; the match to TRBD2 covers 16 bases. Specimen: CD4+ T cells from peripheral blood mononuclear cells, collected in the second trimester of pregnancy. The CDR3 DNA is TGTGCCACCAGCAGCGAGGGACAGTGGGGACTAGCGGGAGGGCCCCGGGGCTATGAGCAGTTCTTC. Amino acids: CATSSEGQWGLAGGPRGYEQFF.